A single T cell receptor beta chain is shown here with its context. This sample was taken from a study of T-cell reconstitution after alpha-beta-depleted transplantation in children. Using unique molecular identifiers, the investigators prepared the TCRbeta library. TCRdb processed the PCR reads anew with MiXCR; each CDR3 protein has one entry. The data hold some 500,000 distinct CDR3 sequences, with approximately 16% observed a single time. V was trimmed by 0 bases and J by 1 base, leaving 15 bases between them. The CDR3 is 17 amino acids. The V and J genes are TRBV12-3 or TRBV12-4 and TRBJ1-1; D gene uncertain. The specimen comprised PBMCs from the stem cell graft donor, sampled from the stem cell graft. The clonotype was recovered from a human donor who donated a stem cell graft to a child with acute lymphoblastic leukemia. CDR3 DNA: TGTGCCAGCAGTTTAGCAGGATTTGTGTTTTGGAACACTGAAGCTTTCTTT. It codes for CASSLAGFVFWNTEAFF.